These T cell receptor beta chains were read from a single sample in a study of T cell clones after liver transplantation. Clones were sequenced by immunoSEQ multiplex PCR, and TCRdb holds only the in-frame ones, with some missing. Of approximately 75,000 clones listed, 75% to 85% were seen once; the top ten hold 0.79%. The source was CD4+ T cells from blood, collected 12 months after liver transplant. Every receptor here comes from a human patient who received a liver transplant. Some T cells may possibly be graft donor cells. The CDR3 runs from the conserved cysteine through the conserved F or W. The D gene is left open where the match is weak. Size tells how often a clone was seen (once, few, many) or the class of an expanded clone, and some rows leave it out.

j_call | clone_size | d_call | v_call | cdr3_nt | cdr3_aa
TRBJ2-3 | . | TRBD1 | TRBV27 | TGTGCCAGCAGTACGGGGGCAGGGGGCCTATTGGTGGATACGCAGTATTTT | CASSTGAGGLLVDTQYF
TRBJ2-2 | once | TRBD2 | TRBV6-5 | TGTGCCAGCAGGCGGACTAGCGGGATAGCCGGGGAGCTGTTTTTT | CASRRTSGIAGELFF
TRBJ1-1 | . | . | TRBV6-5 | TGTGCCAGCAGTTACTCGGGGTGGGCAGGGAACACTGAAGCTTTCTTT | CASSYSGWAGNTEAFF
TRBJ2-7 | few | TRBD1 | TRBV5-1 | TGCGCCAGCAGCGCAGGGACAGGGGGGTACTACGAGCAGTACTTC | CASSAGTGGYYEQYF
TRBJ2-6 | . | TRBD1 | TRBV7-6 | TGTGCCAGCAGCTTAGGACAGGGAACTTCTGGGGCCAACGTCCTGACTTTC | CASSLGQGTSGANVLTF
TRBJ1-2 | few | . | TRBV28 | TGTGCCAGCAGTTTGAATACCCCAAACGAAGGCTACACCTTC | CASSLNTPNEGYTF
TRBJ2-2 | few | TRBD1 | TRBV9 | TGTGCCAGCAGCAGAGGGACAGGGGTTGACACCGGGGAGCTGTTTTTT | CASSRGTGVDTGELFF
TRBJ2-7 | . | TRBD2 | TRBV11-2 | TGTGCCAGCAGCTTAGTGGTTGCGGGGGGTTCCTACGAGCAGTACTTC | CASSLVVAGGSYEQYF
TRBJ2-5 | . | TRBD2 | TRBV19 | TGTGCCAGTAGCCTAGCGGGGGCGAGGGAGACCCAGTACTTC | CASSLAGARETQYF
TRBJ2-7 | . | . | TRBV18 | TGTGCCAGCTCACCGTACCGGGACCGGAATTTTTACGAGCAGTACTTC | CASSPYRDRNFYEQYF
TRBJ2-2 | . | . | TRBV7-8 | TGTGCCAGCAGCTCGTGGACCATCACCGGGGAGCTGTTTTTT | CASSSWTITGELFF
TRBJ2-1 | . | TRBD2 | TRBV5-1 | TGCGCCAGCAGCTTGGCCCCGGGAGGGATAAAAAATGAGCAGTTCTTC | CASSLAPGGIKNEQFF
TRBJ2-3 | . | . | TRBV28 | TGTGCCAGCAGGATAACAGGGATCACAGATACGCAGTATTTT | CASRITGITDTQYF
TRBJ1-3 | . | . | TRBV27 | TGTGCCAGCAGTGCTATTACCCCCTCAGGGACTGGAAACACCATATATTTT | CASSAITPSGTGNTIYF
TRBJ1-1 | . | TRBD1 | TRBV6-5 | TGTGCCAGCAGTGACAGACAGGGGGAAGCTTTCTTT | CASSDRQGEAFF
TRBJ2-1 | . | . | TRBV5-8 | TGTGCCAGCAGCTTGAACAGGGTTATCAACAATGAGCAGTTCTTC | CASSLNRVINNEQFF
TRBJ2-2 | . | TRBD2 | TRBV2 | TGTGCCAGCAGTGCCCTAGCGGGAGCCGGGGAGCTGTTTTTT | CASSALAGAGELFF
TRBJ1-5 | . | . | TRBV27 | TGTGCCAGCAGTTTGGGGTTTTATCAGCCCCAGCATTTT | CASSLGFYQPQHF
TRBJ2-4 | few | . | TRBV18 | TGTGCCAGCTCCGCGAGGCAGGGGAAAAACATTCAGTACTTC | CASSARQGKNIQYF
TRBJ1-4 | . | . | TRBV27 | TGTGCCAGCAGTTTCCGATCGGGGAGGGATGAAAAACTGTTTTTT | CASSFRSGRDEKLFF
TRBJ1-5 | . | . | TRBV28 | TGTGCCAGCACCGGGATCCGAGGGGAGCCCCAGCATTTT | CASTGIRGEPQHF
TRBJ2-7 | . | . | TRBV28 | TGTGCCAGCAGTCCGCAGGACAGAGCCTACGAGCAGTACTTC | CASSPQDRAYEQYF
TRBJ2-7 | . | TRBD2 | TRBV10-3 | TGTGCCATCAGAGGGGGACTAGAATACGAGCAGTACTTC | CAIRGGLEYEQYF
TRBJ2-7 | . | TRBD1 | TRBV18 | TGTGCCAGCTCACCGAGGACAGGTAGTCCCTACGAGCAGTACTTC | CASSPRTGSPYEQYF
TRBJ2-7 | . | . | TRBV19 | TGTGCCAGTAGCGTCGGCGGGCCGTACGAGCAGTACTTC | CASSVGGPYEQYF
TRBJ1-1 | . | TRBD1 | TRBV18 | TGTGCCAGCTCATCGCAGGGGGGTGACACTGAAGCTTTCTTT | CASSSQGGDTEAFF
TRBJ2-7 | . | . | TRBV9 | TGTGCCAGCAGCGTAGGGGCGTCCCGGAGGTCCTACGAGCAGTACTTC | CASSVGASRRSYEQYF
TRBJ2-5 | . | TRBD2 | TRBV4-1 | TGCGCCAGCAGCCTAGCGGGAGGAGTTGAGACCCAGTACTTC | CASSLAGGVETQYF
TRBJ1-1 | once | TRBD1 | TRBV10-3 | TGTGCCATCAGCAGACAGGGCCTGAACACTGAAGCTTTCTTT | CAISRQGLNTEAFF
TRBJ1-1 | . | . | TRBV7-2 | TGTGCCAGCAGCTTAAGTATGAACACTGAAGCTTTCTTT | CASSLSMNTEAFF
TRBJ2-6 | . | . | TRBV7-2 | TGTGCCAGCAGCTTAGGCGGCCCTCCCGGGGCCAACGTCCTGACTTTC | CASSLGGPPGANVLTF
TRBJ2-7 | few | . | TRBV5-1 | TGCGCCAGCAGCTTCTGGCAGGCCGACTACGAGCAGTACTTC | CASSFWQADYEQYF
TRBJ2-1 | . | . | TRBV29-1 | TGCAGCCTCAATAACGCAGGGAGTCGATACAATGAGCAGTTCTTC | CSLNNAGSRYNEQFF
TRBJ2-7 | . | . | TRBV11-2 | TGTGCCAGCGCCCGGCCGCGGGACTCGAGGGTCGACGAGCAGTACTTC | CASARPRDSRVDEQYF
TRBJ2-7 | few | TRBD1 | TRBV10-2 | TGCGCCAACCGGGACAGGGCCTACGAGCAGTACTTC | CANRDRAYEQYF
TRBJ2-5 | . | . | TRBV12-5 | TGTGCTAGTGCTCCTGCTGGGGGGAAAGAGACCCAGTACTTC | CASAPAGGKETQYF
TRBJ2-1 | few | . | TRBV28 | TGTGCCAGCAGTTCCTCCACCGTGGGGGGACTTGCACTCAACAATGAGCAGTTCTTC | CASSSSTVGGLALNNEQFF
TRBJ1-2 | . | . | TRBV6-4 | TGTGCCAGCATCCTTAAAGCAGGTCTCTATGGCTACACCTTC | CASILKAGLYGYTF
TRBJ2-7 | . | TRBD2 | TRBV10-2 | TGCGCCAGCGGGCCTAGCGGGGGTGGGAAATTGGGGGAGCAGTACTTC | CASGPSGGGKLGEQYF
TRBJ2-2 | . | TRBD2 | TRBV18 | TGTGCCAGCTCACCAGGGGGACTAGCGACGAACACCGGGGAGCTGTTTTTT | CASSPGGLATNTGELFF
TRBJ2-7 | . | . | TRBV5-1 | TGCGCCAGCAGCAAACAGGAACCCTCCTACGAGCAGTACTTC | CASSKQEPSYEQYF
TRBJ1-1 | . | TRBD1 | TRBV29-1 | TGCAGCGTCCCCCAGCCGGGACAGCTTCGGGGCACTGAAGCTTTCTTT | CSVPQPGQLRGTEAFF
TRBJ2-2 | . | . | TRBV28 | TGTGCCAGCGGCGTTCGATGGGAGCGGGTGAAAAACACCGGGGAGCTGTTTTTT | CASGVRWERVKNTGELFF
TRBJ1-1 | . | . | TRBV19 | TGTGCCAGTAGTATGACTGCGAACACTGAAGCTTTCTTT | CASSMTANTEAFF
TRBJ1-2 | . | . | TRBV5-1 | TGCGCCAGCAGCTTAATAACCGGGGATGGCTACACCTTC | CASSLITGDGYTF
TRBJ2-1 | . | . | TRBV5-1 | TGCGCCAGCAGCTTGGCGGGCAGGGGCTACAATGAGCAGTTCTTC | CASSLAGRGYNEQFF
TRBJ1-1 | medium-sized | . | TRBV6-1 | TGTGCCAGCAGTGAAGCGCTCATACAGGGAGGGAACACTGAAGCTTTCTTT | CASSEALIQGGNTEAFF
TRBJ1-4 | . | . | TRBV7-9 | TGTGCCAGCAGCTTAGGGTCCTCGGAGGAAAAACTGTTTTTT | CASSLGSSEEKLFF
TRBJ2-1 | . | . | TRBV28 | TGTGCCAGCAGTCCCATGGGCGGGGAGAACCCGGGCGGTGAGCAGTTCTTC | CASSPMGGENPGGEQFF
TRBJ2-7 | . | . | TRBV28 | TGTGCCAGCAGTTTGTACGCCTACGAGCAGTACTTC | CASSLYAYEQYF
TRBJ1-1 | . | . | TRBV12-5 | TGTGCTAGTGGTTTGAGCAACTTGAGGCTCCTTGAGAACACTGAAGCTTTCTTT | CASGLSNLRLLENTEAFF
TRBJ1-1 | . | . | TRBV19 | TGTGCCAGTAGTCCCCTACAGGGGAACACTGAAGCTTTCTTT | CASSPLQGNTEAFF
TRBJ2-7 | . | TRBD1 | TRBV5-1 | TGCGCCAGCAGCTTGGGGGGACAGGGAGGCGAGCAGTACTTC | CASSLGGQGGEQYF